These 21 T cell receptor beta chains originate from one sample sequenced in a study of shared clonotypes between healthy human individuals. The data were produced by immunoSEQ multiplex PCR, yet TCRdb's version contains in-frame clones alone and is incomplete. The sample has about 480,000 clones, 60% to 80% seen once. The specimen sequenced was PBMCs. All receptors derive from a middle-aged woman in good health. Some clones in this sample may be carry-over from other donors' samples.

The chain uses TRBV30 and TRBJ2-5; D is unresolved. The J call may be faulty, since TRBJ2-7 better matches the DNA end. From germline, CDR1 is GTSNPN and CDR2 SVGIG (reference sequence). The CDR3 is made up of 13 amino acids. The CDR3 is CAWSVHSISEQYF. CDR3 sequence (DNA): TGTGCCTGGAGTGTACACAGTATTTCCGAGCAGTACTTC.

The chain recombines TRBV7-2 with TRBJ2-1; D unclear. The V end lost 2 bases, the J end lost 5 bases, and 7 bases lay between the germline ends. CDR3 length: 13 residues. Germline assignment: CDR1 SGHTA and CDR2 FQGNSA. The DNA for the CDR3 is TGTGCCAGCAGCTTAAGCTCAAACAATGAGCAGTTCTTC. Translation: CASSLSSNNEQFF.

A remark on this clone: The junction departs from germline at one end; a sequencing error may be responsible. Other DNA sequences from this sample encode an identical CDR3 as well. The chain uses TRBV2 and TRBJ2-2; 10 bases agree with TRBD1. The CDR3 runs 16 residues. CDR1 is SNHLY, CDR2 FYNNEI, per germline. The CDR3 region is CASSGTGVGLTGELFF. The CDR3, as DNA: TGTGCCAGCTCCGGGACAGGGGTCGGTCTCACCGGGGAACTGTTCTTT.

This clone was counted once. CDR3 sequence (DNA): TGCAGCGTTGATGAGGCAGGGGAGGGTGGGACCTTC. As protein: CSVDEAGEGGTF. The chain has TRBV29-1 and TRBJ1-2, with TRBD1 as a possible D gene (6 bases). This CDR3 is 12 amino acids long. The V and J ends lost 3 bases and 14 bases respectively, with 19 bases between them. CDR1 and CDR2 from the germline V gene are SQVTM and ANQGSEA.

The chain has TRBV19 and TRBJ1-1, with TRBD1 as a possible D gene (5 bases). This CDR3 is built from 19 residues. Germline loops: CDR1 LNHDA, CDR2 SQIVND (reference sequence). Trimming took 0 bases from V and 5 from J, leaving 25 bases between them. CDR3 protein: CASSIDRSQRGVRGTEAFF. In nucleotides, the CDR3 is TGTGCCAGTAGTATAGATCGTTCGCAACGGGGGGTGCGAGGTACTGAAGCTTTCTTT. The complete variable domain, with remaining parts taken from reference TRBV19 and TRBJ1-1, reads DGGITQSPKYLFRKEGQNVTLSCEQNLNHDAMYWYRQDPGQGLRLIYYSQIVNDFQKGDIAEGYSVSREKKESFPLTVTSAQKNPTAFYLCASSIDRSQRGVRGTEAFFGQGTRLTVV.

The genes are TRBV10-3 and TRBJ1-2; 9 nucleotides align to TRBD1. Germline lookup yields CDR1 ENHRY and CDR2 SYGVKD. The length of the CDR3 is 15 residues. Trimming removed 4 bases from V and 4 bases from J; junction bases left unmatched: 7. CDR3 loop: CAISGTGGGGYGYTF. The CDR3 DNA reads as TGTGCCATCAGTGGCACAGGGGGCGGTGGCTATGGCTACACCTTC.

The DNA for the CDR3 is TGTGCCAGCAGCGTAGGTCTAGCGGGAGATGCGGAGACCCAGTACTTC. It is translated as CASSVGLAGDAETQYF. The chain employs TRBV9 and TRBJ2-5; 10 positions match TRBD2. Germline values: CDR1 SGDLS, CDR2 YYNGEE. The CDR3 consists of 16 residues. With 0 bases clipped from V and 5 bases from J, the junction kept 7 bases outside the gene matches. Combining the CDR3 with reference TRBV9 and TRBJ2-5 gives the whole variable domain DSGVTQTPKHLITATGQRVTLRCSPRSGDLSVYWYQQSLDQGLQFLIQYYNGEERAKGNILERFSAQQFPDLHSELNLSSLELGDSALYFCASSVGLAGDAETQYFGPGTRLLVL.

This sequence joins TRBV5-1 and TRBJ1-4; 8 nucleotides align to TRBD1. The germline CDR1 and CDR2 sequences are SGHRS and YFSETQ. V gave up 0 bases and J gave up 4 bases; unmatched junction bases: 2. CDR3 size: 15 residues. The CDR3 protein is CASSLDRGDNEKLFF. The CDR3 region has the DNA TGCGCCAGCAGCTTGGACAGGGGGGATAATGAAAAACTGTTTTTT.

The chain couples TRBV28 to TRBJ1-5, with 8 bases matching TRBD1. V lost 5 bases to trimming and J lost 5 bases; unmatched junction nucleotides: 8. Germline values: CDR1 MDHEN, CDR2 SYDVKM. The CDR3 runs 15 residues. The CDR3 here is CASSKSQGVDQPQHF. For the CDR3, the DNA is TGTGCCAGCAGTAAATCACAGGGGGTCGATCAGCCCCAGCATTTT.

The CDR3 loop reads CASSPLRSYEQYF. In DNA, the CDR3 is TGTGCCAGCTCACCTCTCAGGTCCTACGAGCAGTACTTC. The chain links TRBV18 to TRBJ2-7; the D is unclear. This CDR3 contains 13 residues. With 3 bases removed from V and 1 base from J, the gap between germline ends came to 7 bases. Germline V CDR1 and CDR2: KGHSH, LQKENI. Based on the CDR3 plus reference TRBV18 and TRBJ2-7, the full variable domain is NAGVMQNPRHLVRRRGQEARLRCSPMKGHSHVYWYRQLPEEGLKFMVYLQKENIIDESGMPKERFSAEFPKEGPSILRIQQVVRGDSAAYFCASSPLRSYEQYFGPGTRLTVT.

This clone was detected a few times. This chain connects TRBV10-2 to TRBJ1-1, with D possibly TRBD1 on 6 matching bases. CDR1 and CDR2 from the germline V gene are WSHSY and SAAADI. CDR3 length: 12 residues. With 6 bases removed from V and 9 bases from J, the gap between germline ends came to 14 bases. The CDR3 nucleotides are TGCGCCAGCAGGGTTAACAGGGAGAAAGCTTTCTTT. This sequence encodes CASRVNREKAFF.

This rearrangement joins TRBV4-1 to TRBJ2-5; D is tentatively TRBD1 or TRBD2 (6 bases each). V was cut by 4 bases and J by 5 bases, with 17 bases left in between. This CDR3 has 15 residues. Germline-derived CDR1 and CDR2 are MGHRA and YSYEKL. This chain's CDR3 is CASSRPPGAGETQYF. The CDR3 DNA is TGCGCCAGCAGCCGACCCCCGGGGGCCGGGGAGACCCAGTACTTC.

The chain employs TRBV28 and TRBJ1-5; D gene ambiguous. The germline CDR1 and CDR2 sequences are MDHEN and SYDVKM. Trimming pared 3 bases from V and 1 base from J, leaving 7 bases between. The CDR3 has 14 amino acids. Here the CDR3 DNA reads TGTGCCAGCAGTTTTGGAAACAGCAATCAGCCCCAGCATTTT. Amino acid sequence: CASSFGNSNQPQHF.

The count of this clone is one. This chain uses TRBV5-1 with TRBJ2-5; no definite D call. From germline, CDR1 is SGHRS and CDR2 YFSETQ. The ends were cut back, 1 base at V and 2 bases at J, with 3 bases in the middle. The CDR3 has 12 amino acids. The CDR3 bases are TGCGCCAGCAGCTTGAGGCAAGAGACCCAGTACTTC. Amino acids: CASSLRQETQYF.

The chain is built from TRBV13 and TRBJ2-5, with unresolved D. V was pared by 0 bases and J by 2 bases, with 7 bases between. The CDR3 runs to 14 residues. Germline V CDR1 and CDR2: PRHDT, FYEKMQ (reference sequence). The CDR3 protein is CASSLGRFQETQYF. The CDR3 nucleotides read TGTGCCAGCAGCTTAGGCCGGTTTCAAGAGACCCAGTACTTC.

This clone turned up a few times. The chain joins TRBV28 to TRBJ2-2; 11 positions agree with TRBD2. The CDR3 is 14 residues long. From germline, CDR1 is MDHEN and CDR2 SYDVKM. The ends lost 5 bases at V and 7 bases at J; junction bases unmatched: 3. The CDR3, as DNA: TGTGCCAGCAGTCCTAGCGGGAGGCTCGGGGAGCTGTTTTTT. This codes for CASSPSGRLGELFF.

The J gene is TRBJ2-7, the V gene TRBV29-1, with a tentative D call TRBD1 (6 bases). Germline-derived CDR1 and CDR2 are SQVTM and ANQGSEA. Trimming removed 2 bases at V and 3 bases at J, with 11 bases between. The CDR3 loop spans 13 amino acids. The CDR3 spells CSVETTGFYEQYF. As DNA, the CDR3 is TGCAGCGTTGAAACGACAGGATTCTACGAGCAGTACTTC.

To note about this clone: Other DNA sequences in the sample encode the same CDR3. The chain joins TRBV30 to TRBJ1-2, with unresolved D. Germline assignment: CDR1 GTSNPN and CDR2 SVGIG (reference sequence). Trimming pared 1 base from V and 2 bases from J, leaving 5 bases between. The CDR3 length is 12 residues. The CDR3 region has the DNA TGTGCCTGGAGTGGCGGGAACTATGGCTACACCTTC. Its translation: CAWSGGNYGYTF.

This clone has more than one count but fewer than ten. The chain has TRBV5-4 and TRBJ2-2; possibly TRBD1 for D (6 bases). This CDR3 has 17 residues. Germline V gene sequence: CDR1 SGHNT, CDR2 YYREEE (reference sequence). Trimming took off 4 bases at V and 1 base at J, with 17 bases between the two ends. The CDR3, as DNA: TGTGCCAGCAGCCAGCCGGGGATACAGGGGAACACCGGGGAGCTGTTTTTT. It translates to CASSQPGIQGNTGELFF.

The chain joins TRBV28 to TRBJ2-2; D is unresolved. CDR3 length equals 11 residues. The V gene lost 6 bases and the J gene lost 5 bases, with 4 bases spanning the gap. Germline CDR1 is MDHEN and CDR2 is SYDVKM. The CDR3 bases are TGTGCCAGCAGATCTACCGGGGAGCTGTTTTTT. This translates into CASRSTGELFF.

The chain combines TRBV7-2 with TRBJ2-2; D is undetermined. CDR3 length: 13 residues. In germline, CDR1 is SGHTA, CDR2 FQGNSA. The ends were cut back, 5 bases at V and 5 bases at J, with 9 bases in the middle. The CDR3 nucleotides read TGTGCCAGCAGCCCCGAAAGGACCGGGGAGCTGTTTTTT. The encoded protein is CASSPERTGELFF. The full variable domain, in which reference TRBV7-2 and TRBJ2-2 provide the parts outside the CDR3, is GAGVSQSPSNKVTEKGKDVELRCDPISGHTALYWYRQSLGQGLEFLIYFQGNSAPDKSGLPSDRFSAERTGGSVSTLTIQRTQQEDSAVYLCASSPERTGELFFGEGSRLTVL.